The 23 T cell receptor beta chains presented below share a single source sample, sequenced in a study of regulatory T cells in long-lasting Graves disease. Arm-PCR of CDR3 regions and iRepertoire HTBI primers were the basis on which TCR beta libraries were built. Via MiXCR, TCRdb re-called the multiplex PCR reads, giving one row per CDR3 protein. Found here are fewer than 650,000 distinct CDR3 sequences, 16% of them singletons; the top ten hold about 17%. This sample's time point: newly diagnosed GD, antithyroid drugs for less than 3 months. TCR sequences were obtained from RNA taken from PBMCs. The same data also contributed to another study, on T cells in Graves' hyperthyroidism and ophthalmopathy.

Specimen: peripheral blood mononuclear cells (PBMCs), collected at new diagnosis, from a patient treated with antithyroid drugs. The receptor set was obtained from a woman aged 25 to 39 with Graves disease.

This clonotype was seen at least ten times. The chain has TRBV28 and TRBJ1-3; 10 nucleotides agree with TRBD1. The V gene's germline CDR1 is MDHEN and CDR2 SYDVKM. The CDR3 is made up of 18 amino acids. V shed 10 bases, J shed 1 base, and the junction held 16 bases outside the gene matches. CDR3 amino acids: CANPWTGGSSFSGNTIYF. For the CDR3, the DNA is TGTGCCAACCCATGGACAGGGGGTTCTTCTTTTTCTGGAAACACCATATATTTT. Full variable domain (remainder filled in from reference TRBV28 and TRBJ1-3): DVKVTQSSRYLVKRTGEKVFLECVQDMDHENMFWYRQDPGLGLRLIYFSYDVKMKEKGDIPEGYSVSREKKERFSLILESASTNQTSMYLCANPWTGGSSFSGNTIYFGEGSWLTVV.

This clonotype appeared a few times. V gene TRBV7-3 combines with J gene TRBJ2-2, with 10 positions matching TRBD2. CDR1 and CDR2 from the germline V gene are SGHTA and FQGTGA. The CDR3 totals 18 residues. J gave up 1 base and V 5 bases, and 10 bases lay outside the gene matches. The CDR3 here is CASSLKAVAGGNTGELFF. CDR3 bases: TGTGCCAGCAGCCTAAAGGCGGTAGCGGGAGGGAACACCGGGGAGCTGTTTTTT.

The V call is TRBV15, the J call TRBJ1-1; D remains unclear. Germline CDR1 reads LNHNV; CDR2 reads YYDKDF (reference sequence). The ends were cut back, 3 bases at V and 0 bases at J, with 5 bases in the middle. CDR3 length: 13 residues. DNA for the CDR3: TGTGCCACCAGCAGTTGGGTGAACACTGAAGCTTTCTTT. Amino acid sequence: CATSSWVNTEAFF.

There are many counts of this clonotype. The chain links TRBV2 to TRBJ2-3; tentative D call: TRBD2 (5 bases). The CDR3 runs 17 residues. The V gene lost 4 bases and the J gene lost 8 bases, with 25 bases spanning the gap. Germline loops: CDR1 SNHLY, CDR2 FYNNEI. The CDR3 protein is CASSAVPDFQARGTQYF. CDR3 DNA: TGTGCCAGCAGTGCAGTCCCGGACTTCCAAGCGCGCGGTACGCAGTATTTT.

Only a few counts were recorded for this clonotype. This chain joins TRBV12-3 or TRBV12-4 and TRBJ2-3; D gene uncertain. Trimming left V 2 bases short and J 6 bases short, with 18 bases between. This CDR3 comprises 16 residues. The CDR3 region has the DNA TGTGCCAGCAGTTTACTTTACCATAACAAAGGGGATACGCAGTATTTT. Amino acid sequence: CASSLLYHNKGDTQYF.

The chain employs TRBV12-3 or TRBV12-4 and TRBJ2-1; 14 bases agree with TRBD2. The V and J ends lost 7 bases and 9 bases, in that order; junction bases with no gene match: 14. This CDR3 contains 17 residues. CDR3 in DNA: TGTGCCAGCATCCTTCTGGCGACTAGCGGGAGGGCCGGTGAGCAGTTCTTC. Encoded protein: CASILLATSGRAGEQFF.

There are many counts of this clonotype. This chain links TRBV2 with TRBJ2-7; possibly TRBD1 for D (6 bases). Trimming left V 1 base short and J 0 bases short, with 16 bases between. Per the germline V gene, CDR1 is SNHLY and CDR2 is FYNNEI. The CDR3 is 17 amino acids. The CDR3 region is CASSEDDLWDNSYEQYF. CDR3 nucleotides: TGTGCCAGCAGTGAAGATGATCTTTGGGACAACTCCTACGAGCAGTACTTC.

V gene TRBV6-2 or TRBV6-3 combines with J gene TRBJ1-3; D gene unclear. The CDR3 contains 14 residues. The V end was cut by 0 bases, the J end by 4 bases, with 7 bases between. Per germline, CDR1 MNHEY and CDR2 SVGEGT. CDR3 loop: CASSYSEGGNTIYF. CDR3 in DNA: TGTGCCAGCAGTTACTCGGAAGGAGGAAACACCATATATTTT.

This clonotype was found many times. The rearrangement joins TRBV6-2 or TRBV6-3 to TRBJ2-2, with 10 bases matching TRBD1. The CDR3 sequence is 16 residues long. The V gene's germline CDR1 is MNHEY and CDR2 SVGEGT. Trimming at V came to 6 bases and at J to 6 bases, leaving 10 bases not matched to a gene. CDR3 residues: CASRRSGTGEAGELFF. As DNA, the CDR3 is TGTGCCAGCAGAAGATCCGGGACAGGGGAGGCCGGGGAGCTGTTTTTT.

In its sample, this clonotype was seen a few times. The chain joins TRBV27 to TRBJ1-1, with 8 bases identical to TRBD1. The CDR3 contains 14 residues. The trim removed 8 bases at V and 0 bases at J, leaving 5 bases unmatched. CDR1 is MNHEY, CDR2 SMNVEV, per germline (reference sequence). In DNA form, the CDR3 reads TGTGCCAGCCACCGGACAGGGCTGAACACTGAAGCTTTCTTT. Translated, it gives CASHRTGLNTEAFF.

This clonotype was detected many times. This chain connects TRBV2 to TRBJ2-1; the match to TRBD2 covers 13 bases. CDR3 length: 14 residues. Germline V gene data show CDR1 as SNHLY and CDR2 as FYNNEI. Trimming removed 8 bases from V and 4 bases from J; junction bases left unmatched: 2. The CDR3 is CASGGLAGYNEQFF. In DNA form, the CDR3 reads TGTGCCAGCGGGGGACTAGCGGGGTACAATGAGCAGTTCTTC. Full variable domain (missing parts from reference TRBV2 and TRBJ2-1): EPEVTQTPSHQVTQMGQEVILRCVPISNHLYFYWYRQILGQKVEFLVSFYNNEISEKSEIFDDQFSVERPDGSNFTLKIRSTKLEDSAMYFCASGGLAGYNEQFFGPGTRLTVL.

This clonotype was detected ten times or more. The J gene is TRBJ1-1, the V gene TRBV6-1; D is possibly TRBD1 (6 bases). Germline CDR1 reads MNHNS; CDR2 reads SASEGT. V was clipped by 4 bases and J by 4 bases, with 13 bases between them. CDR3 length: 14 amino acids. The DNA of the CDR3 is TGTGCCAGCAGTGTGGGGGGAGGGGGCACTGAAGCTTTCTTT. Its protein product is CASSVGGGGTEAFF.

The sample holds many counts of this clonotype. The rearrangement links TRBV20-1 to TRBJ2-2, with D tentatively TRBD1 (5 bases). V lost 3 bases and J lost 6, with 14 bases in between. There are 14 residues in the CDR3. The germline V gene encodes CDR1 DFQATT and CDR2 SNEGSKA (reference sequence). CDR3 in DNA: TGCAGTGCTAGGGCCCGGTTACAGGCCGGGGAGCTGTTTTTT. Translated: CSARARLQAGELFF.

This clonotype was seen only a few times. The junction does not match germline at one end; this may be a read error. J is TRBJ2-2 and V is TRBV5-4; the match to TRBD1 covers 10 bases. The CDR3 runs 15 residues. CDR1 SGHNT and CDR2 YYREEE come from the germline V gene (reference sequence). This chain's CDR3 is CASSRQGANTRELFF. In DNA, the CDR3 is TGTGCCAGCAGCAGACAGGGGGCTAACACCAGGGAGCTGTTTTTT. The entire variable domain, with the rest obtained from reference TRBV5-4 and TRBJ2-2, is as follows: ETGVTQSPTHLIKTRGQQVTLRCSSQSGHNTVSWYQQALGQGPQFIFQYYREEENGRGNFPPRFSGLQFPNYSSELNVNALELDDSALYLCASSRQGANTRELFFGEGSRLTVL.

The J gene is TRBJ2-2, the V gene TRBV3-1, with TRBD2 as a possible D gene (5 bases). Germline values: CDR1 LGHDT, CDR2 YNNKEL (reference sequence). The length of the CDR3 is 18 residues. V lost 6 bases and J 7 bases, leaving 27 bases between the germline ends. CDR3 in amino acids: CASRTRSAVGIGNGELFF. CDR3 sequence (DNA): TGTGCCAGCAGAACGAGGAGTGCGGTGGGAATCGGGAACGGGGAGCTGTTTTTT.

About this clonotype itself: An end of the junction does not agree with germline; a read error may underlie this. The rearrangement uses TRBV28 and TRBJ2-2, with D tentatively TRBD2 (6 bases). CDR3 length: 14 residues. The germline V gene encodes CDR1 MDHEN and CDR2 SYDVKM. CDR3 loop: CASSDRSNTGGLFF. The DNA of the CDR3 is TGTGCCAGCAGTGATAGGTCGAACACCGGGGGGCTGTTTTTT.

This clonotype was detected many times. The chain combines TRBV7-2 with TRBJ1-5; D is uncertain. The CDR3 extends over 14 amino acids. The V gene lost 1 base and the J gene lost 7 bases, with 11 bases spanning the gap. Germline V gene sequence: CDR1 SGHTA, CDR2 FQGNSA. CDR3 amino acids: CASSLVRFGQPQHF. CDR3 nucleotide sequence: TGTGCCAGCAGCTTAGTACGCTTTGGACAGCCCCAGCATTTT.

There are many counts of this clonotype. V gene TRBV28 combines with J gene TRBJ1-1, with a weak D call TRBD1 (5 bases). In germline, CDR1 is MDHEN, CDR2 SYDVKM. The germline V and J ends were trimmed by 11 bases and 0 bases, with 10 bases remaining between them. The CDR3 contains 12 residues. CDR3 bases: TGTGCCGTACAGGTAATGAACACTGAAGCTTTCTTT. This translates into CAVQVMNTEAFF.

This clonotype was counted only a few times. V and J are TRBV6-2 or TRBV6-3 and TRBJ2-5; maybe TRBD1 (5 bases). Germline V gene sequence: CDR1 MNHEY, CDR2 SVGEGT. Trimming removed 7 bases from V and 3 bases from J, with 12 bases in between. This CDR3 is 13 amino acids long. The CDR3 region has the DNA TGTGCCAGCAAGGAGACAGCCAAAGAGACCCAGTACTTC. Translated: CASKETAKETQYF.

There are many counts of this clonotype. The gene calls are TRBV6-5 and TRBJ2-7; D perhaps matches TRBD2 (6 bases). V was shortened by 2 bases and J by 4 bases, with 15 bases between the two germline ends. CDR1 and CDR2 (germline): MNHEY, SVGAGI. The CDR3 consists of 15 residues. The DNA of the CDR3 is TGTGCCAGCAGTTACAATTCGCGGGGTGGATACGAGCAGTACTTC. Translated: CASSYNSRGGYEQYF.

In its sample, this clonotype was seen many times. CDR3 protein: CASSDSGQETQYF. CDR3 coding DNA: TGTGCCAGTAGTGACTCCGGCCAAGAGACCCAGTACTTC. The gene calls are TRBV19 and TRBJ2-5, with D unresolved. Between the trimmed V and J ends, which lost 5 bases and 1 base, there was a span of 8 bases. The CDR3 has 13 amino acids. Looked up from germline, CDR1 is LNHDA and CDR2 is SQIVND (reference sequence).

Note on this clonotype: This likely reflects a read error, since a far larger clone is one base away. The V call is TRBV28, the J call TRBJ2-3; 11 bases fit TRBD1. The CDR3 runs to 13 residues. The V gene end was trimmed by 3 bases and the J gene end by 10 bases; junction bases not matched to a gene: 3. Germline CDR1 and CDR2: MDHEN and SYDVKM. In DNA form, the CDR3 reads TGTGCCAGCAGTTTGGGACAGGGGGTGTCGCAGTATTTT. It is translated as CASSLGQGVSQYF.

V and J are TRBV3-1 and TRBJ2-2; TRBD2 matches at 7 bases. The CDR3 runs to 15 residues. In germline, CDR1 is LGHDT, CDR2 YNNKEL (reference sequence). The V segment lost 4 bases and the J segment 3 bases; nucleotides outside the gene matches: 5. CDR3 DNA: TGTGCCAGCAGCCCTGAGCGGGGTTACACCGGGGAGCTGTTTTTT. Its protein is CASSPERGYTGELFF.